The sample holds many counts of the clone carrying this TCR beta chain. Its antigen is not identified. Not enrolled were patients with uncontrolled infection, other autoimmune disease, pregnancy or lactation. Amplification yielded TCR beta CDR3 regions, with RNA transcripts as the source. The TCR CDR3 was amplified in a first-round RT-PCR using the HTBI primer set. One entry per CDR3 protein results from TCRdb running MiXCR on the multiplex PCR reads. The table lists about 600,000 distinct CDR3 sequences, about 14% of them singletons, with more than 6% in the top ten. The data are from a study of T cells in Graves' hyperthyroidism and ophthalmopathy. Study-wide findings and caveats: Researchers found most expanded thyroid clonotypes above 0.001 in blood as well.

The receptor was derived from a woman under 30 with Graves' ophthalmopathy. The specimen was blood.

The CDR3 loop is CASSLPGLGGTDTQYF. The CDR3 nucleotides are TGCGCCAGCAGCCTACCGGGACTTGGGGGCACAGATACGCAGTATTTT. J is TRBJ2-3 and V is TRBV4-1, with TRBD2 as a possible D gene (6 bases). The CDR3 sequence is 16 residues long. Trimming pared 4 bases from V and 1 base from J, leaving 15 bases between. Per germline, CDR1 MGHRA and CDR2 YSYEKL.